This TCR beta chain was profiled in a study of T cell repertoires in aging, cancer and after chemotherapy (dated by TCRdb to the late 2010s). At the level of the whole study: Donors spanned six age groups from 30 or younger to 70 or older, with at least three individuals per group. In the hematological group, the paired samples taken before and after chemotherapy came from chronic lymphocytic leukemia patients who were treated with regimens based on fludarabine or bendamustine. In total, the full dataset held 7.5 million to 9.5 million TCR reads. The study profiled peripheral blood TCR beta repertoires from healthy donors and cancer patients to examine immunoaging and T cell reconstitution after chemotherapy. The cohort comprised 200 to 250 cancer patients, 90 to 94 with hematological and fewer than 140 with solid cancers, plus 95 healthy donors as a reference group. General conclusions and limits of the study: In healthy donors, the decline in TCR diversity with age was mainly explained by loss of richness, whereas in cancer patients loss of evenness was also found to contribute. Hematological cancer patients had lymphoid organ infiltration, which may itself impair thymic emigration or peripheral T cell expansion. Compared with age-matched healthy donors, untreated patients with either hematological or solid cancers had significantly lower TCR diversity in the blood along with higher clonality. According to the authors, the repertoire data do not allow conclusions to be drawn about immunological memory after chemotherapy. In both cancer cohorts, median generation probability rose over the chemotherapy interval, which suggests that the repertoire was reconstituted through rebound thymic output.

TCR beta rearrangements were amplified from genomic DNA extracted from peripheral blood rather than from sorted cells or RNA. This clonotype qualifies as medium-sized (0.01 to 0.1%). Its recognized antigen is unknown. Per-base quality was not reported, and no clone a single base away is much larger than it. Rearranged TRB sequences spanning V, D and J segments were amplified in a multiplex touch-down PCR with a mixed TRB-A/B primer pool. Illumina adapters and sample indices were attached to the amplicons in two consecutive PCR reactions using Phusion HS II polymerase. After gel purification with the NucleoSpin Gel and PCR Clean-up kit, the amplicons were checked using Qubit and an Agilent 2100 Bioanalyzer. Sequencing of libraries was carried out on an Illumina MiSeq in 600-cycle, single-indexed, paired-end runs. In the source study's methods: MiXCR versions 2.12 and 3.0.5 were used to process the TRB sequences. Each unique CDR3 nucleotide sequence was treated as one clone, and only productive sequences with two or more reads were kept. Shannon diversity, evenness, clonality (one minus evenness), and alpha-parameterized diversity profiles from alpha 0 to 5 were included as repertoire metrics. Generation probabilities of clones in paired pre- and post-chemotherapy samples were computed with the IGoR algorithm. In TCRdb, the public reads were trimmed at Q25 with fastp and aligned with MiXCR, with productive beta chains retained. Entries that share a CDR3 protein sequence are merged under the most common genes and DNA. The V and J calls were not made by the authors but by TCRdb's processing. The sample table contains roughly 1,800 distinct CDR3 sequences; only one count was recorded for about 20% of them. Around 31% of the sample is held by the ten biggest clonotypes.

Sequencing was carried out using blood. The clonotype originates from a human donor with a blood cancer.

CDR3 protein: CASSLSGTGAGYTF. The base sequence is TGTGCCAGCAGTTTATCCGGGACAGGGGCCGGCTACACCTTC. The receptor chain draws on TRBV27 and TRBJ1-2, and TRBD1 matches 10 of the central bases. Taken from the germline V gene (reference sequence), the CDR1 and CDR2 loops are MNHEY and SMNVEV. V is cut back by 0 bases and J by 8 bases, with 3 bases in the junction unmatched. There are 14 amino acids in the CDR3, from cysteine to phenylalanine inclusive. Left in the record is the CDR3 DNA by itself, 42 bases read in frame from the first base.